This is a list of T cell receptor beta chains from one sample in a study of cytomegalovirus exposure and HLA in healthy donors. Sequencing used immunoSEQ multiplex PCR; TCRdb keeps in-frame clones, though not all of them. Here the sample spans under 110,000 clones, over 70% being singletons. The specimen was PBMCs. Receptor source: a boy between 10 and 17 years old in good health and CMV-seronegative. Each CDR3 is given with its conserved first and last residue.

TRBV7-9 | CASGVVGVPEQYF
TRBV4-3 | CASSRGLAGENTGELFF
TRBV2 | CASKRQGFSYGYTF
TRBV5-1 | CASSLEGLAGAGTQYF
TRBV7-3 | CASSLKQSPSYEQYF
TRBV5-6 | CASSLYSYNEQFF
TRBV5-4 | CASSFYTSGMVYEQYF
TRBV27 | CASSLVLPGGTDGYTF
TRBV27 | CASSFRVKGESYEQYF
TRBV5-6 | CASSLGHNNYGYTF
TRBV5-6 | CASTSGVTYEQYF
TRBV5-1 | CASSFGAKGTGNYGYTF
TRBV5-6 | CASSSGTTYNEQFF
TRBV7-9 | CASSRLQGNGGGYTF
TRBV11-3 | CASSSRGNTGELFF
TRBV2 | CASNSILYGYTF
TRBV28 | CASSFLREFSYEQYF
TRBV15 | CATSTGQGHYGYTF
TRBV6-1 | CASSEVADSPLHF
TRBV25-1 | CASSVLGTQYF
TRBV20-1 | CSAHRAGYTF
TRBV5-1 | CASSSDGLAQETQYF
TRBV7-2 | CASSSQGVGYGYTF
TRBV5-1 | CASIPGDGETQYF
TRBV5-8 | CASSRREGSSYGYTF
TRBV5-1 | CASSLVTGGDEKLFF
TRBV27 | CASSLTGQGGEQYF
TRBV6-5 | CASSLTTGGTQPQHF
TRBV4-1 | CASSQQSAPGTGGLYEQYF
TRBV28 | CASSPTPGLAPYNEQFF
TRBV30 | CAWSGGGLETQYF
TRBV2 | CASSPLSSPEAFF
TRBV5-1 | CASSLGQPTDTQYF
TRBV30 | CAWKRLSGAAEAFF
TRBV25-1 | CASSRDTYEAFF
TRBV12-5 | CASGQGFKGAYEQYF
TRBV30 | CAWGGQYSNQPQHF
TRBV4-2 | CASSQAPGLAGAAQETQYF
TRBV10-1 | CASSPGTTTDTQYF
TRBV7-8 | CASSLVWTGGTGELFF
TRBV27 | CATNIGGPYNEQFF
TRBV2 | CASGLTALGGAFF
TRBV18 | CASSPPELGGETQYF
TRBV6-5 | CASSELQGKWTEAFF
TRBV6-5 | CASSRLSNGYEQYF
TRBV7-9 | CASSPRTGGNEKLFF
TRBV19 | CASSGGLGDTEAFF
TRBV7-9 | CASSLRQGEDTQYF
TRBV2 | CASSQLNRGEQFF
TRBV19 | CASSRTDNSPLHF
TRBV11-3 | CASSLQGVLETQYF
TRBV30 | CAWSRGSVIGDTQYF
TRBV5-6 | CASTRGGDGEQYF
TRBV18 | CASSPGRGNSPLHF
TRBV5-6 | CAGRIGDRAPYEQYF
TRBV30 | CAWSSGLTVADTQYF
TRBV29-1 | CSVRMNTEAFF